Sequencing of this TCR beta chain was carried out in a study of lymphopenia after photon versus proton radiotherapy (dated by TCRdb to between 2018 and 2021). Context from the whole study: In patients with gastrointestinal tumors who developed high-grade lymphopenia, the study compared the immunological effects of photon radiation therapy with those of proton radiation therapy. The goal of the study was to describe how the two radiation modalities differ in their effects on the immune system. The cohort included roughly 20 patients with gastrointestinal tumors who developed lymphopenia after receiving either photon or proton therapy.

What the research found in general, with its limitations: During treatment, patients who received photon therapy lost naive T cells and TCR diversity and gained effector/memory populations, whereas patients who received proton therapy remained relatively stable. After the lymphocyte count nadir, photon-treated repertoires showed oligoclonal expansion, especially of CD8+ Temra cells, which drove the drop in diversity. Across the cohort, an inverse correlation was found between a larger post-nadir drop in TCR diversity and overall survival time among patients who died. The authors looked at the survival association only in patients who died, and they framed better survival with proton therapy as a possibility rather than a demonstrated result.

The receptor library was made with the immunoSEQ multiplex PCR assay. T cell repertoires were profiled with deep sequencing of rearranged TCR beta loci together with multiparametric flow cytometry. TCRdb holds this immuneACCESS table with in-frame rearrangements only. Some clones are missing; in checked studies, unresolved V genes explain under half, and the rest has no known cause. Across this sample there are fewer than 70,000 clones, with 87% seen only once. The top ten clones comprise 10% to 12% of the sample. Trimming removed 4 bases from V and 7 bases from J; the gene matches leave 6 bases unexplained. The CDR3, cysteine through phenylalanine, is 14 amino acids long. Only the CDR3 DNA is retained, 42 bases long and in frame from the first base. The CDR1 and CDR2 encoded by the germline V gene are MNHNS and SASEGT. About this clone itself: What this receptor recognizes is not known. No base-level quality is on record; no much larger clone is a single base apart.

The sequence is built from TRBV6-1 and TRBJ2-2; TRBD1 fits 7 bases in the junction. The TCR sequence derives from a man older than 75 with esophageal cancer. The specimen was peripheral blood, collected from a patient treated with proton-based radiotherapy. The CDR3 is CASSVDRSSGELFF. The DNA reads TGTGCCAGCAGTGTGGACAGGTCGAGCGGGGAGCTGTTTTTT.